The entry below gives a single T cell receptor (beta chain) sequence along with its context. The data were taken from a study of blood T cell repertoires in COVID-19. Overall study: Specimens from acute and convalescent COVID-19 originated in the United States, Italy and Spain. T cells, B-cell-depleted T cells, or PBMCs provided the cDNA or gDNA that served as material.

Per the original methods: Amplified reference gene primers provided the basis for estimating nucleated cell counts. Assay: immunoSEQ multiplex PCR; the TCRdb copy retains only in-frame clones and omits some. V and J calls and clone size are those listed in that table; D and trimming were worked out from the DNA. The table lists approximately 220,000 clones, about 86% of them singletons. The CDR3 runs to 16 residues. The V gene's germline CDR1 is SGHTA and CDR2 FQGTGA. V shed 5 bases and J 2 bases; nucleotides not matched to a gene: 10. Participants in the exposed group had met a COVID-19 case in the 2 weeks before joining the study.

Specimen: PBMCs or T cells enriched from blood (not recorded which). The rearrangement links TRBV7-3 to TRBJ2-5, with 8 bases fitting TRBD2. The source of this sequence is a woman under 40 who had been exposed to COVID-19. DNA for the CDR3: TGTGCCAGCAGCCGCGCGGGGGGAGCGGAACAAGAGACCCAGTACTTC. Protein product: CASSRAGGAEQETQYF.